The 20 T cell receptor beta chains below all came from one sample that was sequenced in a study of blood T cell repertoires in COVID-19. The method was immunoSEQ multiplex PCR; TCRdb's version includes in-frame clones alone and lacks a portion of them. The table has approximately 210,000 clones, 65% to 90% seen once. The sample taken for sequencing was PBMCs or T cells enriched from blood (not recorded which). Receptors were obtained from a woman aged 45-59 years with acute COVID-19.

The chain recombines TRBV12-3 or TRBV12-4 with TRBJ1-1, with D possibly being TRBD1 (5 bases). The ends were cut back, 6 bases at V and 11 bases at J, with 10 bases in the middle. This CDR3 has 10 amino acids. The CDR3 DNA reads as TGTGCCAGCAGCTCGACAGAGGCTTTCTTT. The encoded protein is CASSSTEAFF.

This chain uses TRBV6-2 or TRBV6-3 with TRBJ2-1; D perhaps matches TRBD2 (6 bases). V gave up 0 bases and J gave up 9 bases, with 21 bases separating them. The V gene's germline CDR1 is MNHEY and CDR2 SVGEGT. The CDR3 sequence is 17 residues long. CDR3 residues: CASSYSPGLALRSEQFF. The CDR3 DNA sequence: TGTGCCAGCAGTTACTCGCCGGGACTCGCACTACGTAGTGAGCAGTTCTTC.

This chain connects TRBV3-1 (or the pseudogene TRBV3-2) to TRBJ1-6; D is undetermined. Deletions cut 2 bases from V and 12 bases from J, with 8 bases between. Germline loops: CDR1 LGHDT, CDR2 YNNKEL (reference sequence). The CDR3 covers 12 residues. CDR3 coding DNA: TGTGCCAGCAGCCAACCGGGTAAACCCCTCCACTTT. Its translation: CASSQPGKPLHF.

V gene TRBV3-1 (or the pseudogene TRBV3-2) combines with J gene TRBJ2-1, with 9 nucleotides matching TRBD2. The J segment lost 7 bases and the V segment lost 5 bases, leaving 12 bases of the junction unmatched. In germline, CDR1 is LGHDT, CDR2 YNNKEL (reference sequence). The CDR3 contains 16 residues. The CDR3 here is CASSAPGLASRNEQFF. In nucleotides, the CDR3 is TGTGCCAGCAGCGCCCCGGGACTAGCATCGCGAAATGAGCAGTTCTTC.

This clone has only one observation. The rearrangement uses TRBV28 and TRBJ2-3, with 10 bases that match TRBD1. There are 16 residues in the CDR3. Per germline, CDR1 MDHEN and CDR2 SYDVKM. V shed 4 bases and J 2 bases; nucleotides not matched to a gene: 6. CDR3 region: CASSSLGTGDTDTQYF. The CDR3 DNA is TGTGCCAGCAGTTCCCTTGGGACAGGGGACACAGATACGCAGTATTTT.

The chain has TRBV5-1 and TRBJ1-1; no clear D gene. Germline CDR1 and CDR2: SGHRS and YFSETQ. The CDR3 is 16 residues long. The V and J ends lost 0 bases and 1 base respectively, with 13 bases between them. CDR3 nucleotide sequence: TGCGCCAGCAGCTTGGCTCCAGGACTTGAGAACACTGAAGCTTTCTTT. Translating it yields CASSLAPGLENTEAFF.

The chain recombines TRBV25-1 with TRBJ2-7; 10 bases are shared with TRBD1. Germline V gene lookup returns CDR1 MGHDK and CDR2 SYGVNS. The CDR3 sequence is 13 residues long. The trim removed 7 bases at V and 3 bases at J, leaving 3 bases unmatched. Here the CDR3 reads CASKRTGGYEQYF. CDR3 coding DNA: TGTGCCAGCAAACGGACAGGGGGCTACGAGCAGTACTTC.

The chain combines TRBV29-1 with TRBJ1-5; D gene uncertain. V lost 4 bases and J lost 4, with 11 bases in between. There are 13 residues in the CDR3. Germline V gene data show CDR1 as SQVTM and CDR2 as ANQGSEA. CDR3 in DNA: TGCAGCGTTGTTTCGGGTTGGAATCAGCCCCAGCATTTT. This encodes CSVVSGWNQPQHF.

The chain employs TRBV6-1 and TRBJ2-7; TRBD2 might be the D (6 bases). The CDR3 contains 18 residues. V dropped 2 bases and J dropped 1 base, with 21 bases sitting between them. Germline CDR1 and CDR2: MNHNS and SASEGT. The CDR3 DNA is TGTGCCAGCAGTGAATTGACTAGAGGCTCCGTGGGGTCCTACGAGCAGTACTTC. It yields the protein CASSELTRGSVGSYEQYF.

The J gene is TRBJ1-2, the V gene TRBV7-2; D not resolved. Deletions cut 1 base from V and 7 bases from J, with 10 bases between. The CDR3 totals 13 residues. The germline gives CDR1 SGHTA, CDR2 FQGNSA. The CDR3 coding sequence is TGTGCCAGCAGCTTAGAGACACTCGGTGGCTACACCTTC. It yields the protein CASSLETLGGYTF.

In this sample, this clone turned up a few times. The CDR3 DNA sequence: TGTGCCAGTAGTGCCCGGGACAGGCGGGGGACTGAAGCTTTCTTT. Encoded protein: CASSARDRRGTEAFF. V is TRBV19 and J is TRBJ1-1; 8 nucleotides line up with TRBD1. The ends lost 5 bases at V and 5 bases at J; junction bases unmatched: 10. Per the germline V gene, CDR1 is LNHDA and CDR2 is SQIVND (reference sequence). This CDR3 has 15 amino acids.

This clone was counted ten times or more. The chain uses TRBV3-1 (or the pseudogene TRBV3-2) and TRBJ1-1; D uncertain. The CDR3 spans 14 residues. Germline lookup yields CDR1 LGHDT and CDR2 YNNKEL (reference sequence). V was pared by 2 bases and J by 3 bases, with 10 bases between. The CDR3 is CASSQTMVDTEAFF. The CDR3 region has the DNA TGTGCCAGCAGCCAAACTATGGTTGACACTGAAGCTTTCTTT.

The chain is built from TRBV6-5 and TRBJ1-4, with D tentatively TRBD1 (6 bases). CDR1 is MNHEY and CDR2 is SVGAGI in the germline V gene. Trimming pared 4 bases from V and 7 bases from J, leaving 10 bases between. The CDR3 consists of 13 residues. The DNA of the CDR3 is TGTGCCAGCAGTTGGAGGGGGGGTGAAAAACTGTTTTTT. Translating gives CASSWRGGEKLFF.

This clone was seen many times. V usage is TRBV29-1 and J usage is TRBJ2-7; 9 bases map to TRBD2. Per germline, CDR1 SQVTM and CDR2 ANQGSEA. CDR3 length: 12 residues. V lost 6 bases and J lost 6; bases outside the gene matches: 6. For the CDR3, the DNA is TGCAGCGTGAGGGGACTAGCTGGCGAGCAGTACTTC. Amino acids: CSVRGLAGEQYF.

The chain joins TRBV4-3 to TRBJ1-2; D not resolved. The CDR3 totals 15 residues. V was clipped by 4 bases and J by 2 bases, with 14 bases between them. Germline CDR1 LGHNA, CDR2 YSLEER. The CDR3 DNA reads as TGCGCCAGCAGCCCGACGGGAGGAGGGAACTATGGCTACACCTTC. This sequence encodes CASSPTGGGNYGYTF.

Points on this clone: One end of the junction varies from germline; a read error may be responsible. This sequence joins TRBV7-6 and TRBJ2-5; D gene unclear. This CDR3 is 13 amino acids long. Germline V lookup: CDR1 SGHVS, CDR2 FNYEAQ. The CDR3 protein is CASSLSDGETQHF. The CDR3 coding sequence is TGTGCCAGCAGCTTGTCCGACGGAGAGACCCAGCACTTC. The entire variable domain, with the rest obtained from reference TRBV7-6 and TRBJ2-5, is as follows: GAGVSQSPRYKVTKRGQDVALRCDPISGHVSLYWYRQALGQGPEFLTYFNYEAQQDKSGLPNDRFSAERPEGSISTLTIQRTEQRDSAMYRCASSLSDGETQHFGPGTRLLVL.

The genes are TRBV7-9 and TRBJ2-5; 8 bases are a match to TRBD2. Trimming cost V 6 bases and J 1 base; bases outside gene matches: 7. The CDR3 sequence is 15 residues long. Germline CDR1 SEHNR, CDR2 FQNEAQ (reference sequence). CDR3 coding DNA: TGTGCCAGCAGTCTCGGGGGGGGCTCCCAAGAGACCCAGTACTTC. Protein: CASSLGGGSQETQYF.

J is TRBJ2-7 and V is TRBV29-1; perhaps TRBD1 as D (5 bases). Germline V gene sequence: CDR1 SQVTM, CDR2 ANQGSEA. The CDR3 sequence is 13 residues long. Trimming cost V 6 bases and J 5 bases, with 17 bases left between them. CDR3 DNA sequence: TGCAGCGTCGCCCCCGGTCAGGGCCACGAGCAGTACTTC. Translating it yields CSVAPGQGHEQYF.

The chain carries TRBV7-9 and TRBJ2-3; TRBD2 matches 12 bases. Trimming took 4 bases from V and 2 from J; bases not matched to a gene: 7. This CDR3 contains 17 residues. Germline loops: CDR1 SEHNR, CDR2 FQNEAQ (reference sequence). CDR3 nucleotides: TGTGCCAGCAGCTCGACTAGCGGGGGAATATACACAGATACGCAGTATTTT. It specifies CASSSTSGGIYTDTQYF.

V and J are TRBV10-3 and TRBJ1-1, with 9 nucleotides matching TRBD1. Unmatched junction bases numbered 4, after V lost 5 bases and J lost 3 bases. Germline lookup yields CDR1 ENHRY and CDR2 SYGVKD. This CDR3 has 14 amino acids. The CDR3 here is CAISKQGADTEAFF. The CDR3 DNA reads as TGTGCCATCAGTAAACAGGGGGCGGACACTGAAGCTTTCTTT.